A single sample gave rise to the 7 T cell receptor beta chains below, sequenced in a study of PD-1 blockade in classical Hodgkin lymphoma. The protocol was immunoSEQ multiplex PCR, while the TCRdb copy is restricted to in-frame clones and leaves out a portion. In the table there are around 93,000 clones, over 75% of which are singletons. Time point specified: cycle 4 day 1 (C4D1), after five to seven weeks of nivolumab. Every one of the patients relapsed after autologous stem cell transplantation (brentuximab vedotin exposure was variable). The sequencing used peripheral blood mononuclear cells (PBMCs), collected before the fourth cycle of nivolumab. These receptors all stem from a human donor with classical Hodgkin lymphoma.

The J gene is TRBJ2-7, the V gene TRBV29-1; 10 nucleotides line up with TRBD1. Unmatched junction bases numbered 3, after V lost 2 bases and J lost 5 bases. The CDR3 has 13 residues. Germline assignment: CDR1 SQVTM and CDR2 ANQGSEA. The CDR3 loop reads CSVERDRGNEQYF. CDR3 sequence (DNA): TGCAGCGTTGAAAGGGACAGGGGTAACGAGCAGTACTTC.

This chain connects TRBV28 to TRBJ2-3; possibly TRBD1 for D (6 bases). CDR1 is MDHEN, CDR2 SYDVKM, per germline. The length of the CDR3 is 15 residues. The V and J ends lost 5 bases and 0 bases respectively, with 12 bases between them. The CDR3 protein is CASSPGALSTDTQYF. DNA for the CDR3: TGTGCCAGCAGTCCAGGGGCCCTTAGCACAGATACGCAGTATTTT.

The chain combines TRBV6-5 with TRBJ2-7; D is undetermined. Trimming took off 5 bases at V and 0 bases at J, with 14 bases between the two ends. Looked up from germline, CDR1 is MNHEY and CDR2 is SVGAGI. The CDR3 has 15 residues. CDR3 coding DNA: TGTGCCAGCAGTCGACCCCCGGACGGCTCCTACGAGCAGTACTTC. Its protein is CASSRPPDGSYEQYF.

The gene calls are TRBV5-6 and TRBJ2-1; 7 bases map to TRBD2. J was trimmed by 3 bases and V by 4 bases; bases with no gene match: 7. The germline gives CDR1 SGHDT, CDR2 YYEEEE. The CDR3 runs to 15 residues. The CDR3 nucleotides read TGTGCCAGCAGCCGGGGGGACCTCCTCTACAATGAGCAGTTCTTC. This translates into CASSRGDLLYNEQFF.

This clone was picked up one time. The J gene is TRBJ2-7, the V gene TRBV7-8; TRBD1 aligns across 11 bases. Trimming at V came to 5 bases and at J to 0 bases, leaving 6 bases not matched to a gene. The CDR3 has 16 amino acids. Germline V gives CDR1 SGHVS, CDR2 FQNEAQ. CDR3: CASSGGQGASSYEQYF. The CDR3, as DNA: TGTGCCAGCAGCGGTGGACAGGGGGCGAGCTCCTACGAGCAGTACTTC.

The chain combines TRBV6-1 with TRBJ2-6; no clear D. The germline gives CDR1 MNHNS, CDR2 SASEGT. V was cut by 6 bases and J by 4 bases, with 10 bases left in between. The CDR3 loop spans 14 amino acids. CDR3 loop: CASRTMTGANVLTF. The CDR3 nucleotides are TGTGCCAGCAGGACAATGACGGGGGCCAACGTCCTGACTTTC.

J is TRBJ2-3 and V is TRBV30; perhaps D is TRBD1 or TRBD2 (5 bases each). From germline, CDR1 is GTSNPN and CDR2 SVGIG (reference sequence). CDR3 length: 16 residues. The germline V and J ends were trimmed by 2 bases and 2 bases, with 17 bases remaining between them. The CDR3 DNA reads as TGTGCCTGGAGTCTCCGGGGCACCAAAATCACAGATACGCAGTATTTT. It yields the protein CAWSLRGTKITDTQYF.